A single TCR beta chain is shown here with its context. Antigen unknown. The sample is drawn from a study of lung T cells in sarcoidosis with Löfgren's syndrome. Study-level information: Löfgren's syndrome patients were the main repertoire analysis focus.

MiXCR, run by TCRdb on the reads, gives a single entry per CDR3 protein. Among 58,000 or so distinct CDR3 sequences listed, about 20% were seen once. Overall study results and limits: Versus controls, Löfgren's syndrome patients reportedly showed TRAV12-1 and TRBV2 as most expanded. Sarcoidosis antigen recognition was only suggested, antigen unidentified. Shared TRAV12-1 and TRBV2 CDR3 motifs across Löfgren's syndrome patients reportedly suggested public CD4+ TCRs.

This CDR3 has 12 residues. The V gene lost 3 bases and the J gene lost 1 base, with 4 bases spanning the gap. From germline, CDR1 is MNHNS and CDR2 SASEGT. Sequenced sample: CD4+ T cells from PBMCs. The receptor was derived from a human donor with sarcoidosis (Löfgren's syndrome or another form), or a control subject (not recorded which). V and J are TRBV6-1 and TRBJ2-7; D is unclear. CDR3: CASSESSYEQYV. Written as DNA, the CDR3 is TGTGCCAGCAGTGAGTCTTCCTACGAGCAGTACGTC.